Here is one T cell receptor beta chain with its context. What it binds is unknown. The CDR3 has 14 amino acids. Germline lookup yields CDR1 MGHRA and CDR2 YSYEKL. Trimming took off 1 base at V and 0 bases at J, with 6 bases between the two ends. This sample is part of a study of T cell repertoires in aging, cancer and after chemotherapy. Across the study: Donor ages fell into six groups from 30 or younger up to 70 or older. Pre- and post-chemotherapy samples were paired from glioblastoma patients treated with temozolomide-based therapy.

Findings of the study overall: Healthy donors lost TCR diversity with age mainly through richness, cancer patients through richness and evenness. Compared with age-matched healthy donors, untreated hematological or solid cancer patients showed higher blood TCR clonality.

A mixed TRB-A/B primer pool amplified rearranged TRB by multiplex touch-down PCR. TCRdb called the multiplex PCR reads again in MiXCR, with one record for every CDR3 protein. The sample has roughly 4,500 distinct CDR3 sequences; 64% are singletons. Peripheral blood genomic DNA, not sorted cells or RNA, was the template. This rearrangement joins TRBV4-1 to TRBJ2-5; D unresolved. Sequenced sample: blood. The receptor's source is a human donor with a solid tumor. The CDR3 is CASSQGANQETQYF. The CDR3 DNA reads TGCGCCAGCAGCCAAGGAGCTAACCAAGAGACCCAGTACTTC.